The 19 T cell receptor beta chains in this list originate from one sample, sequenced in a study of blood T cell repertoires in COVID-19 (dated by TCRdb to about 2020). The library was obtained by the immunoSEQ multiplex PCR assay. The clones in this table, taken by TCRdb from immuneACCESS, are in-frame only. Not every clone is retained; where verified, under half of the shortfall comes from an unresolved V gene, and the cause of the rest is unknown. For this sample there are approximately 300,000 clones; roughly 90% appear just once. The top ten clones comprise roughly 2% of the sample. The sequencing input was peripheral blood. Receptors were obtained from a woman between 50 and 59 years old who had recovered from COVID-19.

V gene TRBV6-2 or TRBV6-3 combines with J gene TRBJ1-1, with D maybe TRBD1 (5 bases). This CDR3 has 15 residues. V dropped 4 bases and J dropped 2 bases, with 14 bases sitting between them. Germline lookup yields CDR1 MNHEY and CDR2 SVGEGT. The CDR3 DNA sequence: TGTGCCAGCAGTTTAATTCCGGGACTTAACACTGAAGCTTTCTTT. Translation: CASSLIPGLNTEAFF.

The genes are TRBV4-3 and TRBJ2-7; 9 bases are shared with TRBD1. This CDR3 has 15 amino acids. The germline gives CDR1 LGHNA, CDR2 YSLEER. Germline trimming cut 0 bases from V and 3 bases from J; bases unmatched to any gene: 3. The CDR3 region has the DNA TGCGCCAGCAGCCAAGACGCGACAGGGGGCTACGAGCAGTACTTC. It translates to CASSQDATGGYEQYF.

The CDR3 DNA sequence: TGCGCCAGCAGCCAAGCCCGGGACAGGGGTTTCACTGAAGCTTTCTTT. Residues: CASSQARDRGFTEAFF. This chain connects TRBV4-1 to TRBJ1-1, with 10 bases matching TRBD1. Germline V gene sequence: CDR1 MGHRA, CDR2 YSYEKL. Trimming cost V 1 base and J 4 bases; bases outside gene matches: 6. The CDR3 runs to 16 residues.

The rearrangement uses TRBV7-2 and TRBJ1-2; no clear D. Germline CDR1 and CDR2: SGHTA and FQGNSA. Deletions cut 2 bases from V and 6 bases from J, with 10 bases between. The CDR3 contains 13 residues. Here the CDR3 DNA reads TGTGCCAGCAGCTTAAGACACCTGAATGGCTACACCTTC. Translation gives CASSLRHLNGYTF.

The chain recombines TRBV30 with TRBJ2-7, with 14 bases fitting TRBD2. The CDR3 has 15 amino acids. J lost 3 bases, V lost 3 bases, and 4 bases had no gene match. CDR1 and CDR2 (germline): GTSNPN, SVGIG (reference sequence). CDR3 sequence: CAWRGLAGGGYEQYF. Here the CDR3 DNA reads TGTGCCTGGAGAGGACTAGCGGGAGGTGGCTACGAGCAGTACTTC.

The chain uses TRBV28 and TRBJ1-2, with D unclear. Between the trimmed V and J ends, which lost 1 base and 4 bases, there was a span of 7 bases. This CDR3 is 13 amino acids long. Germline lookup yields CDR1 MDHEN and CDR2 SYDVKM. The CDR3 loop reads CASSLLASYGYTF. CDR3 nucleotide sequence: TGTGCCAGCAGTTTATTGGCTTCCTATGGCTACACCTTC.

The V gene is TRBV2, the J gene TRBJ1-2; TRBD1 matches at 9 bases. The trim removed 6 bases at V and 1 base at J, leaving 9 bases unmatched. There are 16 residues in the CDR3. Looked up from germline, CDR1 is SNHLY and CDR2 is FYNNEI. CDR3 in amino acids: CASRKDRGEINYGYTF. The CDR3 nucleotides are TGTGCCAGCAGGAAAGACAGGGGGGAAATTAACTATGGCTACACCTTC.

The chain links TRBV2 to TRBJ1-2; 12 nucleotides match TRBD1. The CDR3 totals 14 residues. Germline CDR1 SNHLY, CDR2 FYNNEI. Trimming at V came to 6 bases and at J to 2 bases, leaving 1 base not matched to a gene. The CDR3 nucleotides read TGTGCCAGCAGGGGACAGGGGGCGAACTATGGCTACACCTTC. Its protein product is CASRGQGANYGYTF. The variable domain in full, completed from reference TRBV2 and TRBJ1-2, reads EPEVTQTPSHQVTQMGQEVILRCVPISNHLYFYWYRQILGQKVEFLVSFYNNEISEKSEIFDDQFSVERPDGSNFTLKIRSTKLEDSAMYFCASRGQGANYGYTFGSGTRLTVV.

The chain has TRBV29-1 and TRBJ2-7; no firm D call. This CDR3 has 11 amino acids. Trimming took off 6 bases at V and 3 bases at J, with 9 bases between the two ends. Germline loops: CDR1 SQVTM, CDR2 ANQGSEA. The CDR3 is CSVAHSYEQYF. The CDR3 coding sequence is TGCAGCGTGGCACACAGCTACGAGCAGTACTTC.

J is TRBJ1-1 and V is TRBV19, with D hard to call. Trimming cost V 8 bases and J 3 bases, with 13 bases left between them. The CDR3 loop spans 13 amino acids. CDR1 LNHDA and CDR2 SQIVND come from the germline V gene (reference sequence). The DNA for the CDR3 is TGTGCCAGTGGACTAACGGGAGACACTGAAGCTTTCTTT. Protein sequence: CASGLTGDTEAFF.

V is TRBV5-1 and J is TRBJ2-7, with D perhaps TRBD2 (5 bases). Germline loops: CDR1 SGHRS, CDR2 YFSETQ. The CDR3 extends over 14 amino acids. V dropped 4 bases and J dropped 1 base, with 12 bases sitting between them. Written as DNA, the CDR3 is TGCGCCAGCAGCCCCCCGGGAACATCCTACGAGCAGTACTTC. Translating gives CASSPPGTSYEQYF. Looking up the rest from reference TRBV5-1 and TRBJ2-7 gives the full variable domain: KAGVTQTPRYLIKTRGQQVTLSCSPISGHRSVSWYQQTPGQGLQFLFEYFSETQRNKGNFPGRFSGRQFSNSRSEMNVSTLELGDSALYLCASSPPGTSYEQYFGPGTRLTVT.

In this sample, this clone turned up once. The CDR3 DNA is TGTGCCAGCAGTGAAACGAGTCAGGCCATTGGGGAGCTGTTTTTT. It codes for CASSETSQAIGELFF. The chain couples TRBV2 to TRBJ2-2, with no clear D. The germline CDR1 and CDR2 sequences are SNHLY and FYNNEI. Trimming took off 2 bases at V and 8 bases at J, with 15 bases between the two ends. The CDR3 spans 15 residues.

The CDR3 DNA sequence: TGTGCCAGCGGGACCCCGACAGGCACCTACGAGCAGTACTTC. Amino acids: CASGTPTGTYEQYF. This sequence joins TRBV28 and TRBJ2-7, with D perhaps TRBD1 (6 bases). This CDR3 spans 14 amino acids. Germline V gene sequence: CDR1 MDHEN, CDR2 SYDVKM. Deletions cut 8 bases from V and 2 bases from J, with 16 bases between. Full variable domain (remainder filled in from reference TRBV28 and TRBJ2-7): DVKVTQSSRYLVKRTGEKVFLECVQDMDHENMFWYRQDPGLGLRLIYFSYDVKMKEKGDIPEGYSVSREKKERFSLILESASTNQTSMYLCASGTPTGTYEQYFGPGTRLTVT.

The chain carries TRBV19 and TRBJ1-2; D uncertain. The CDR3 spans 13 residues. Germline-derived CDR1 and CDR2 are LNHDA and SQIVND (reference sequence). Trimming removed 5 bases from V and 8 bases from J, with 15 bases in between. The CDR3 DNA follows: TGTGCCAGTAGTCCCCGCGGGCAGCTAGGCTACACCTTC. Protein sequence: CASSPRGQLGYTF. Full variable domain (rest looked up from reference TRBV19 and TRBJ1-2): DGGITQSPKYLFRKEGQNVTLSCEQNLNHDAMYWYRQDPGQGLRLIYYSQIVNDFQKGDIAEGYSVSREKKESFPLTVTSAQKNPTAFYLCASSPRGQLGYTFGSGTRLTVV.

The chain uses TRBV28 and TRBJ1-2; D might be TRBD1 (6 bases). This CDR3 spans 15 amino acids. V was trimmed by 5 bases and J by 7 bases, leaving 20 bases between them. Germline assignment: CDR1 MDHEN and CDR2 SYDVKM. The DNA of the CDR3 is TGTGCCAGCAGTGATGGGGGCAGCAGGAAGGGTGGCTACACCTTC. This gives the protein CASSDGGSRKGGYTF.

This chain connects TRBV7-2 to TRBJ1-2; 7 bases fit TRBD1. Germline trimming cut 5 bases from V and 3 bases from J; bases unmatched to any gene: 12. This CDR3 is 16 amino acids long. From germline, CDR1 is SGHTA and CDR2 FQGNSA. The CDR3 sequence: CASSPFLGGSYYGYTF. The CDR3 DNA reads TGTGCCAGCAGCCCTTTCTTAGGGGGCTCGTACTATGGCTACACCTTC.

This sequence joins TRBV30 and TRBJ1-1, with 9 bases aligning to TRBD1. CDR3 length equals 16 residues. Germline CDR1 GTSNPN, CDR2 SVGIG (reference sequence). J was trimmed by 1 base and V by 0 bases; bases with no gene match: 6. The CDR3 sequence: CAWSVGTGRRNTEAFF. As DNA, the CDR3 is TGTGCCTGGAGTGTAGGGACAGGGAGGAGGAACACTGAAGCTTTCTTT.

The chain uses TRBV30 and TRBJ1-6; D ambiguous. V lost 2 bases to trimming and J lost 0 bases, with 20 bases between them. Germline V gene sequence: CDR1 GTSNPN, CDR2 SVGIG (reference sequence). This CDR3 region has 19 residues. The CDR3 nucleotides read TGTGCCTGGAGTCATACTCGGACTTTTGCAAGCTCCTATAATTCACCCCTCCACTTT. This sequence encodes CAWSHTRTFASSYNSPLHF. Full variable domain (remainder filled in from reference TRBV30 and TRBJ1-6): SQTIHQWPATLVQPVGSPLSLECTVEGTSNPNLYWYRQAAGRGLQLLFYSVGIGQISSEVPQNLSASRPQDRQFILSSKKLLLSDSGFYLCAWSHTRTFASSYNSPLHFGNGTRLTVT.

This clone was recorded a few times. The chain joins TRBV6-6 to TRBJ1-5; weak D call: TRBD1 (6 bases). Germline loops: CDR1 MNHNY, CDR2 SVGAGI (reference sequence). V lost 2 bases and J 5 bases, leaving 13 bases between the germline ends. The CDR3 spans 15 residues. CDR3 amino acids: CASSYLDRKDQPQHF. DNA of the CDR3: TGTGCCAGCAGTTACCTGGACAGAAAAGATCAGCCCCAGCATTTT.